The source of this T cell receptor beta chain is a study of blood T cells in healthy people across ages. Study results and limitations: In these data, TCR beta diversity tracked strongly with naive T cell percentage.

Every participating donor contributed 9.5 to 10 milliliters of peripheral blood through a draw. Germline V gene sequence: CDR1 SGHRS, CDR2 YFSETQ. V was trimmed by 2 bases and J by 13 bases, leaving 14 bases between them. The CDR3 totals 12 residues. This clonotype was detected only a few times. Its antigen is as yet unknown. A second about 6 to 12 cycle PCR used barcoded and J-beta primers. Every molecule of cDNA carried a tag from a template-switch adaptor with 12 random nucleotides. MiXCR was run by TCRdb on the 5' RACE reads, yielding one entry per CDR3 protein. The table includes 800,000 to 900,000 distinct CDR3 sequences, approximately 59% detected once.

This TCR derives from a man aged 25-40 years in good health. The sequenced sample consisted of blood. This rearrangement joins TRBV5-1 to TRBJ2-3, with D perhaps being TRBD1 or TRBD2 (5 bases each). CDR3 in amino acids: CASSFVRDEEYF. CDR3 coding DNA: TGCGCCAGCAGCTTCGTCCGGGACGAGGAGTATTTT.